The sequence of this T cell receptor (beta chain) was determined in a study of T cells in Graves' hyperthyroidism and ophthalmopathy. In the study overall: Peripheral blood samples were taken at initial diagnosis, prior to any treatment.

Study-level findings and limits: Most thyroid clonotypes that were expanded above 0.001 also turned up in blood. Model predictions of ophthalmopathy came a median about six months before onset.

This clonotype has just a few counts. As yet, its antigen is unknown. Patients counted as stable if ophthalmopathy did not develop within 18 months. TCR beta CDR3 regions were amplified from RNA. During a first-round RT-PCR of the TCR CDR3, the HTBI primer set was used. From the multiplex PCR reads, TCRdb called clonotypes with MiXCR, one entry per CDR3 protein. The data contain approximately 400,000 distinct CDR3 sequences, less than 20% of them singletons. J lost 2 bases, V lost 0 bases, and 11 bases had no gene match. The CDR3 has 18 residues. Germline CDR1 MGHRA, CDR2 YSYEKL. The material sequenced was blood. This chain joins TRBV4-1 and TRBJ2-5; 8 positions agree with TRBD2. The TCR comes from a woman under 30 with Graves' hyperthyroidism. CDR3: CASSQDQVAGFLQETQYF. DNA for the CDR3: TGCGCCAGCAGCCAAGATCAAGTAGCGGGGTTCTTACAAGAGACCCAGTACTTC.